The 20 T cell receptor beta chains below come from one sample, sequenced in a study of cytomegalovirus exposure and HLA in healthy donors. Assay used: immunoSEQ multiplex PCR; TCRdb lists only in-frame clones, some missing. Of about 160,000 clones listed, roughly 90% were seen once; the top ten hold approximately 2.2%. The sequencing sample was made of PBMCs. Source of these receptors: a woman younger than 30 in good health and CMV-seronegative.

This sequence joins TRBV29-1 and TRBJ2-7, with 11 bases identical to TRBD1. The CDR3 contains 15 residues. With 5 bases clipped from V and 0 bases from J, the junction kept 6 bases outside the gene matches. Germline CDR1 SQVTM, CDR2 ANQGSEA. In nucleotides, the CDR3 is TGCAGCGTTTCACCGGGACAGGGGGTCTCCTACGAGCAGTACTTC. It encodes CSVSPGQGVSYEQYF.

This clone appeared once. The CDR3 reads CASSQDQRESPYEQYF. The CDR3 bases are TGCGCCAGCAGCCAAGATCAGCGGGAGTCGCCATACGAGCAGTACTTC. The chain links TRBV4-1 to TRBJ2-7, with TRBD2 identical over 8 bases. This CDR3 spans 16 amino acids. With 0 bases clipped from V and 4 bases from J, the junction kept 8 bases outside the gene matches. Germline assignment: CDR1 MGHRA and CDR2 YSYEKL.

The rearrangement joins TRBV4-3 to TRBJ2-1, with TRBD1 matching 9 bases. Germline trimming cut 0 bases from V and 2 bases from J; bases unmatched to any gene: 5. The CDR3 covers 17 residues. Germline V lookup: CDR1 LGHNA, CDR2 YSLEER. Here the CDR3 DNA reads TGCGCCAGCAGCCAAGAATTCCGGACAGGGGCCTACAATGAGCAGTTCTTC. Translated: CASSQEFRTGAYNEQFF.

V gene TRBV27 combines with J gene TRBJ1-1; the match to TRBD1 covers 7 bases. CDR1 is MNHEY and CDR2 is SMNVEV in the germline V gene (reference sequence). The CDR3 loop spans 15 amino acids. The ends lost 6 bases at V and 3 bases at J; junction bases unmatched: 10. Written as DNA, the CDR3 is TGTGCCAGCAGGTCACCAGCCAGGGGGGACACTGAAGCTTTCTTT. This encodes CASRSPARGDTEAFF.

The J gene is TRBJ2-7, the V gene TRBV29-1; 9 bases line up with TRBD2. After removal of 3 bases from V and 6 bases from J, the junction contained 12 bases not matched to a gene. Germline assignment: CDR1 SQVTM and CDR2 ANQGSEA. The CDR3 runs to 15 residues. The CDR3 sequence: CSVDKVVAGAGEQYF. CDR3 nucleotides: TGCAGCGTTGATAAAGTTGTAGCGGGAGCGGGCGAGCAGTACTTC.

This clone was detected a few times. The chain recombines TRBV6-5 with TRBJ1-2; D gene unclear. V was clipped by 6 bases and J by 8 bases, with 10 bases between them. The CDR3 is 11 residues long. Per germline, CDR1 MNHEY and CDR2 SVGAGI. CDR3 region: CASRGVRGYTF. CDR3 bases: TGTGCCAGCAGGGGCGTCAGAGGCTACACCTTC.

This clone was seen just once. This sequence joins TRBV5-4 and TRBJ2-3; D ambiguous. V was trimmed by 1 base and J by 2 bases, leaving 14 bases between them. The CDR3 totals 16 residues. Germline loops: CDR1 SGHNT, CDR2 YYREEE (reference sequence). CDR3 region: CASSLLPERTTDTQYF. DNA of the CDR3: TGTGCCAGCAGCTTGTTACCCGAGCGAACCACAGATACGCAGTATTTT.

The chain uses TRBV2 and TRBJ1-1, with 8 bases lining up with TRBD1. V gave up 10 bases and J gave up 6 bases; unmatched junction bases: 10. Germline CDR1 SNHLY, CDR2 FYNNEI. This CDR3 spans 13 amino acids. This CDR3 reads CATSMDREAEAFF. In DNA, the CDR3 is TGTGCCACTTCTATGGACAGGGAGGCTGAAGCTTTCTTT.

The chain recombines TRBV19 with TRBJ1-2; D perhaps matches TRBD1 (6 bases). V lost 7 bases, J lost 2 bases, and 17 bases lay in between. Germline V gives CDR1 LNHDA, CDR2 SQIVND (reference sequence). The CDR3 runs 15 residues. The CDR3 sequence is CASKPAGATNYGYTF. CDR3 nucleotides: TGTGCCAGTAAACCGGCGGGGGCAACAAACTATGGCTACACCTTC. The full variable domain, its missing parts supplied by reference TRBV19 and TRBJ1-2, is DGGITQSPKYLFRKEGQNVTLSCEQNLNHDAMYWYRQDPGQGLRLIYYSQIVNDFQKGDIAEGYSVSREKKESFPLTVTSAQKNPTAFYLCASKPAGATNYGYTFGSGTRLTVV.

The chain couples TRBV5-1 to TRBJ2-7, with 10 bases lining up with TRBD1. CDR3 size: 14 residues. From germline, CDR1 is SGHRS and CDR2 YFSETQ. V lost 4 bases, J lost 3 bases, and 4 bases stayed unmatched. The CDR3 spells CASSPGQGSYEQYF. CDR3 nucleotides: TGCGCCAGCAGCCCGGGACAGGGGAGCTACGAGCAGTACTTC.

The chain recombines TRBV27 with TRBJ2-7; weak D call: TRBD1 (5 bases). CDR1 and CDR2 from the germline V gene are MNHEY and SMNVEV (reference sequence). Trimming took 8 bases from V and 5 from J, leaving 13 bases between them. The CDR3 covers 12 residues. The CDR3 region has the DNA TGTGCCAGCGGGGCCTTATTGGACGAGCAGTACTTC. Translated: CASGALLDEQYF.

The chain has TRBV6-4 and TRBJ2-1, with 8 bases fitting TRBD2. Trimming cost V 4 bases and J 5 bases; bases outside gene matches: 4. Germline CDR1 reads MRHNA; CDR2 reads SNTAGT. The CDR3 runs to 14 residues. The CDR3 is CASSAGGGNNEQFF. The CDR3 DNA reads TGTGCCAGCAGTGCGGGGGGGGGCAACAATGAGCAGTTCTTC.

The CDR3 region has the DNA TGTGCCAGCAGTCGGAGACAGGGGGGCCTCTCCTACGAGCAGTACTTC. This encodes CASSRRQGGLSYEQYF. The chain couples TRBV7-2 to TRBJ2-7, with 9 nucleotides matching TRBD1. V lost 6 bases to trimming and J lost 0 bases; unmatched junction nucleotides: 9. Germline V gene data show CDR1 as SGHTA and CDR2 as FQGNSA. The CDR3 is 16 amino acids.

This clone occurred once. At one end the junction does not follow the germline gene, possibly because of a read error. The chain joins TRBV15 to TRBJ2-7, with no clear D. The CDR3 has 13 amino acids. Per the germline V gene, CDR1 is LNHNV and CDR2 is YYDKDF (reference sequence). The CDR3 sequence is CATSRVSSEAVTF. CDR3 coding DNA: TGTGCCACCAGCAGAGTTTCAAGTGAGGCCGTAACCTTC.

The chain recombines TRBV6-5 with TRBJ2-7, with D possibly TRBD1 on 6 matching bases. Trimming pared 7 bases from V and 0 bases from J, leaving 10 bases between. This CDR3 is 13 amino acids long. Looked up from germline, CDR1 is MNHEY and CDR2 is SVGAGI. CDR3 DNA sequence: TGTGCCAGCACTAAGGGGGACTCCTACGAGCAGTACTTC. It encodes CASTKGDSYEQYF.

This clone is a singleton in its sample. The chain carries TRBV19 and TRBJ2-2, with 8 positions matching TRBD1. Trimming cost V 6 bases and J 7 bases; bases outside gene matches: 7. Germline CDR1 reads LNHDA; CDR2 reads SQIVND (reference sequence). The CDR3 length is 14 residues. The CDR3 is CASSGQGFGGELFF. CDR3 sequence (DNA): TGTGCCAGTAGCGGACAGGGTTTCGGCGGGGAGCTGTTTTTT.

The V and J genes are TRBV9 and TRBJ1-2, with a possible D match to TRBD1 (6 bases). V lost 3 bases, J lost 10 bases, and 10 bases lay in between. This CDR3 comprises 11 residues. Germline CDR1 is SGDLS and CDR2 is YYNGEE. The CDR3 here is CASSDLGHYTF. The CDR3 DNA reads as TGTGCCAGCAGCGACCTGGGACACTACACCTTC. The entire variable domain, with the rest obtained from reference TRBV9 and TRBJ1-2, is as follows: DSGVTQTPKHLITATGQRVTLRCSPRSGDLSVYWYQQSLDQGLQFLIQYYNGEERAKGNILERFSAQQFPDLHSELNLSSLELGDSALYFCASSDLGHYTFGSGTRLTVV.

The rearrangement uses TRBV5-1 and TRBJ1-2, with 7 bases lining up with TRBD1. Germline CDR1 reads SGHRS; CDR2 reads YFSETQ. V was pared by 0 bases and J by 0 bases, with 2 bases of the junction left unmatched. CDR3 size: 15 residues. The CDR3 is CASSLGDSSNYGYTF. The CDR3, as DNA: TGCGCCAGCAGCTTGGGGGACAGTTCTAACTATGGCTACACCTTC.

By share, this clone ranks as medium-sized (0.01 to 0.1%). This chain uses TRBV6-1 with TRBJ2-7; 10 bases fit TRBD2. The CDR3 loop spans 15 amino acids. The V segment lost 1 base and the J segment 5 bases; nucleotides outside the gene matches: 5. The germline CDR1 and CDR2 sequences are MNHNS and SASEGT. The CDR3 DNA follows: TGTGCCAGCAGTGAAGAGTCTAGCGGGAGCGACGAGCAGTACTTC. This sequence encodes CASSEESSGSDEQYF.

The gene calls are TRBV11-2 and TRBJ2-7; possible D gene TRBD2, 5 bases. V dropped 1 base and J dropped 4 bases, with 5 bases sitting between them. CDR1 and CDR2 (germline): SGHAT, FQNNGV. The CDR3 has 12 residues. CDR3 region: CASSLGEYEQYF. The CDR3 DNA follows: TGTGCCAGCAGCTTAGGGGAGTACGAGCAGTACTTC.